This T cell receptor (beta chain) emerged from a study of blood T cell repertoires in COVID-19. TCRdb's copy holds only in-frame clones and misses some; the assay was immunoSEQ multiplex PCR. The data show about 90,000 clones, around 85% seen once. With V trimmed by 3 bases and J by 6 bases, 9 bases remained unmatched. The CDR3 contains 18 residues. The germline V gene encodes CDR1 KGHDR and CDR2 SFDVKD. The TCR sequence derives from a man over 45 with acute or convalescent COVID-19. The V call is TRBV24-1, the J call TRBJ2-2; TRBD2 matches 13 bases. Sequencing used peripheral blood. The CDR3 loop reads CATSDTRLAGGVAGELFF. For the CDR3, the DNA is TGTGCCACCAGTGATACCCGACTAGCGGGAGGTGTGGCCGGGGAGCTGTTTTTT.